The subject of this entry is one T cell receptor beta chain. Its antigen is still unknown. This specimen belongs to a study of lymphopenia after photon versus proton radiotherapy. General study results and limits: Authors raise, but do not show, better survival with proton therapy. Photon-treated patients lost naive T cells and TCR diversity; proton-treated stayed stable. After lymphocyte nadir, photon-treated repertoires showed oligoclonal expansion, especially CD8+ Temra.

Clones were sequenced by immunoSEQ multiplex PCR, and TCRdb holds only the in-frame ones, with some missing. The table shows tens of thousands of clones, with over 85% occurring only once. The CDR3 covers 16 residues. Losses at the gene ends were 7 bases for V and 9 bases for J; bases not matched to a gene: 18. The germline V gene encodes CDR1 LNHDA and CDR2 SQIVND (reference sequence). Source: peripheral blood, taken from a patient treated with photon-based radiotherapy. The source is a woman in her 50s with cholangiocarcinoma. The chain is built from TRBV19 and TRBJ1-1; 9 bases map to TRBD1. In DNA form, the CDR3 reads TGTGCCAGTATCGGACAGAAGACAGGGGGAAGGGCGAAAGCTTTCTTT. Translating it yields CASIGQKTGGRAKAFF.